This TCR beta chain was observed in a study of blood T cell repertoires in COVID-19. For the study at large: In each case, the material was cDNA or gDNA derived from T cells, B-cell-depleted T cells, or PBMCs.

The repertoire was sequenced with immunoSEQ multiplex PCR; TCRdb's copy has only in-frame clones and lacks some. This table has over 350,000 clones, roughly nine tenths appearing once. V shed 2 bases and J shed 2 bases, with 19 bases lying between them. Per germline, CDR1 LGHNA and CDR2 YSLEER. The CDR3 runs to 17 residues. The TCR was taken from a woman between 18 and 29 years old with acute COVID-19. The sequenced sample was PBMCs or T cells enriched from blood (not recorded which). The chain combines TRBV4-3 with TRBJ2-7, with a possible D match to TRBD2 (5 bases). DNA for the CDR3: TGCGCCAGCAGCCAATACCGAGGAGGAGGCAGCGCCTACGAGCAGTACTTC. Protein sequence: CASSQYRGGGSAYEQYF.